This T cell receptor (beta chain) was retrieved from a study of T-cell memory formation after mild COVID-19. The germline gives CDR1 SGHRS, CDR2 YFSETQ. V lost 4 bases, J lost 2 bases, and 14 bases stayed unmatched. The CDR3 length is 18 residues. This clonotype was seen only a few times. TCRdb independently ran MiXCR on the 5' RACE reads; one entry per CDR3 protein. This table has under 200,000 distinct CDR3 sequences, 11% appearing once. Sequencing was done on a sample of PBMCs or a T cell subset sorted from them (not recorded which). The origin of this receptor is a man younger than 35 who had mild COVID-19 (a few samples of this study predate the infection). Cell type and time point are not known. V is TRBV5-1 and J is TRBJ2-1; TRBD2 agrees at 8 bases. DNA of the CDR3: TGCGCCAGCAGCGGAATATCCCTAGCGGGCTCCCCCTACAATGAGCAGTTCTTC. Protein product: CASSGISLAGSPYNEQFF. The variable domain in full, completed from reference TRBV5-1 and TRBJ2-1, reads KAGVTQTPRYLIKTRGQQVTLSCSPISGHRSVSWYQQTPGQGLQFLFEYFSETQRNKGNFPGRFSGRQFSNSRSEMNVSTLELGDSALYLCASSGISLAGSPYNEQFFGPGTRLTVL.